This T cell receptor (beta chain) originates from a study of breast tumors, draining lymph nodes, adjacent tissues. Study observations and caveats: Luminal-like breast cancer showed significantly higher tumor–nontumor repertoire similarity than basal-like. Data fit most tumor T cells coming from lymph node, expanding in tumor.

Notes on this clonotype: No antigen is known for it.

Via MiXCR, TCRdb re-called the multiplex PCR reads, giving one row per CDR3 protein. Among under 80,000 distinct CDR3 sequences listed, 40% to 45% were seen once. CDR1 SEHNR and CDR2 FQNEAQ come from the germline V gene (reference sequence). There are 16 residues in the CDR3. V gave up 6 bases and J gave up 5 bases, with 19 bases separating them. The genes are TRBV7-9 and TRBJ1-4; D call uncertain. This clonotype originated in a female donor with breast cancer. Some clones in this sample may be carry-over from other donors' samples. What was sequenced was breast tumor tissue. The DNA for the CDR3 is TGTGCCAGCAGTAACAGCGGGAGCAAACACAATGAAAAACTGTTTTTT. Encoded protein: CASSNSGSKHNEKLFF.